This is a list of T cell receptor beta chains from one sample in a study of beta chain features in type 1 diabetes. Libraries were prepared by immunoSEQ multiplex PCR; TCRdb keeps only in-frame clonotypes and omits some of them. The table records over 200,000 clones, roughly a tenth of them present only once. The sample was naive CD4+ T cells from blood. Receptor source: a man aged 30 to 45 with type 1 diabetes. CDR3s include the opening cysteine and the closing phenylalanine or tryptophan. Each record gives: J gene, CDR3 length, V gene, CDR3 protein.

j_gene: TRBJ2-3; len: 14; v_gene: TRBV6-1; CDR3aa: CANRGLGSTDTQYF
j_gene: TRBJ2-7; len: 15; v_gene: TRBV7-2; CDR3aa: CASSREWGGTYEQYF
j_gene: TRBJ2-1; len: 11; v_gene: TRBV20-1; CDR3aa: CSAKLYNEQFF
j_gene: TRBJ2-1; len: 17; v_gene: TRBV4-2; CDR3aa: CASSQEYLGGARNEQFF
j_gene: TRBJ1-2; len: 14; v_gene: TRBV27; CDR3aa: CASSRTGTGYGYTF
j_gene: TRBJ2-1; len: 14; v_gene: TRBV28; CDR3aa: CASSLTSGGAERFF
j_gene: TRBJ1-2; len: 14; v_gene: TRBV7-2; CDR3aa: CASSLDRGNYGYTF
j_gene: TRBJ2-3; len: 14; v_gene: TRBV30; CDR3aa: CAWTLGRSTDTQYF
j_gene: TRBJ2-5; len: 12; v_gene: TRBV18; CDR3aa: CASRSGQETQYF
j_gene: TRBJ2-3; len: 15; v_gene: TRBV5-1; CDR3aa: CASSLGVAGSDTQYF
j_gene: TRBJ2-3; len: 16; v_gene: TRBV5-1; CDR3aa: CASSLVRTGVTDTQYF
j_gene: TRBJ2-1; len: 16; v_gene: TRBV10-3; CDR3aa: CATGTAGIAVLGEQFF
j_gene: TRBJ1-5; len: 15; v_gene: TRBV4-2; CDR3aa: CASSQDSGGNQPQHF
j_gene: TRBJ1-1; len: 15; v_gene: TRBV7-2; CDR3aa: CASSQHQGGGTEAFF
j_gene: TRBJ2-1; len: 10; v_gene: TRBV20-1; CDR3aa: CSAGGNSRFF
j_gene: TRBJ2-7; len: 15; v_gene: TRBV28; CDR3aa: CASSPPGQGAYEQYF
j_gene: TRBJ1-6; len: 14; v_gene: TRBV7-2; CDR3aa: CASSLLSYNSPLHF
j_gene: TRBJ1-1; len: 13; v_gene: TRBV18; CDR3aa: CASSPGLNTEAFF
j_gene: TRBJ2-3; len: 13; v_gene: TRBV5-1; CDR3aa: CASRRGGPDTQYF
j_gene: TRBJ2-3; len: 13; v_gene: TRBV6-5; CDR3aa: CASSSQPSDTQYF
j_gene: TRBJ1-5; len: 14; v_gene: TRBV6-1; CDR3aa: CAAGGARPAQPQHF
j_gene: TRBJ1-6; len: 15; v_gene: TRBV7-2; CDR3aa: CASSRNRVPNSPLHF
j_gene: TRBJ2-7; len: 15; v_gene: TRBV10-3; CDR3aa: CAISRWGGQNSEQYF
j_gene: TRBJ2-2; len: 15; v_gene: TRBV4-1; CDR3aa: CASSPTSGGVGELFF
j_gene: TRBJ2-3; len: 16; v_gene: TRBV7-2; CDR3aa: CASSLVSGGRTDTQYF
j_gene: TRBJ1-4; len: 13; v_gene: TRBV2; CDR3aa: CAGAWGPGEKLFF
j_gene: TRBJ2-1; len: 14; v_gene: TRBV7-2; CDR3aa: CASSLRSQVKRQFF
j_gene: TRBJ1-2; len: 13; v_gene: TRBV7-9; CDR3aa: CASSPQGTGGYTF
j_gene: TRBJ2-7; len: 15; v_gene: TRBV5-4; CDR3aa: CASSPGLQGGYEQYF
j_gene: .; len: 13; v_gene: TRBV5-4; CDR3aa: CAIADRGAYEQYF
j_gene: TRBJ2-2; len: 13; v_gene: TRBV9; CDR3aa: CASSVAGTGELFF
j_gene: TRBJ2-1; len: 15; v_gene: TRBV11-3; CDR3aa: CASGSGTGNYNEQFF
j_gene: TRBJ1-2; len: 14; v_gene: TRBV7-9; CDR3aa: CASIPWADTCGYTF
j_gene: TRBJ2-5; len: 14; v_gene: TRBV2; CDR3aa: CASSSGVAARTQYF
j_gene: TRBJ1-5; len: 13; v_gene: TRBV30; CDR3aa: CAWEAGSNQPQHF
j_gene: TRBJ2-7; len: 13; v_gene: TRBV7-3; CDR3aa: CASSLDRGYEQYF
j_gene: TRBJ2-1; len: 14; v_gene: TRBV12-5; CDR3aa: CASGPGTSGGEQFF
j_gene: TRBJ2-5; len: 14; v_gene: TRBV11-2; CDR3aa: CASSGRRGKETQYF
j_gene: TRBJ1-1; len: 18; v_gene: TRBV4-1; CDR3aa: CASSRIGARGPFRSEAFF
j_gene: TRBJ2-2; len: 14; v_gene: TRBV4-1; CDR3aa: CASSRQGWTGELFF
j_gene: TRBJ2-1; len: 15; v_gene: TRBV19; CDR3aa: CASSRGRDSYNEQFF
j_gene: TRBJ2-5; len: 16; v_gene: TRBV10-3; CDR3aa: CAISETAGALQETQYF
j_gene: TRBJ1-5; len: 14; v_gene: TRBV10-3; CDR3aa: CAISGEGRNQPQHF
j_gene: TRBJ2-7; len: 15; v_gene: TRBV15; CDR3aa: CATSRGEAGRVEQYF
j_gene: TRBJ2-3; len: 15; v_gene: TRBV12-5; CDR3aa: CASGTNRGHLDTQYF
j_gene: TRBJ2-2; len: 16; v_gene: TRBV4-3; CDR3aa: CASSQARDSNTGELFF
j_gene: TRBJ2-2; len: 14; v_gene: TRBV12-5; CDR3aa: CASGLAGGTGELFF
j_gene: TRBJ1-1; len: 18; v_gene: TRBV4-2; CDR3aa: CASSQDHRLVGGDTEAFF
j_gene: TRBJ2-7; len: 11; v_gene: TRBV20-1; CDR3aa: CSALGAYEQYF
j_gene: TRBJ1-2; len: 14; v_gene: TRBV4-3; CDR3aa: CASSQRPGDYGYTF
j_gene: TRBJ2-2; len: 14; v_gene: TRBV7-9; CDR3aa: CASSPVTGTGELFF
j_gene: TRBJ2-5; len: 15; v_gene: TRBV5-4; CDR3aa: CASSMDRGLQETQYF
j_gene: TRBJ1-2; len: 15; v_gene: TRBV29-1; CDR3aa: CSVEATKERGLGYTF
j_gene: TRBJ2-2; len: 15; v_gene: TRBV5-4; CDR3aa: CASSQDRGHTGELFF
j_gene: TRBJ1-1; len: 15; v_gene: TRBV5-6; CDR3aa: CASSWGRGVNTEAFF